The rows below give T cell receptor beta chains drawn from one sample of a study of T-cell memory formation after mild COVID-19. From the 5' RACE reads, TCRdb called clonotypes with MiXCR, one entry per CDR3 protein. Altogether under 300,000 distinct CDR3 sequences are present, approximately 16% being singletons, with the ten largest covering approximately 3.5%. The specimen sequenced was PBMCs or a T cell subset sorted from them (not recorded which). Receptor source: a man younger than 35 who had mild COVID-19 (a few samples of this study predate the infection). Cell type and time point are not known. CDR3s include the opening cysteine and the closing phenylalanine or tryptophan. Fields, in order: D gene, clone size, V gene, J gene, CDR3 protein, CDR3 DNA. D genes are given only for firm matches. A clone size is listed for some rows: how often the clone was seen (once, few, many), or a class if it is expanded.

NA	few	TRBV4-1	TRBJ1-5	CASSQDLAVMGQPQHF	TGCGCCAGCAGCCAAGATTTGGCTGTAATGGGTCAGCCCCAGCATTTT
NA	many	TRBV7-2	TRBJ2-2	CASSLSTSSTGELFF	TGTGCCAGCAGCTTAAGTACTAGCAGCACCGGGGAGCTGTTTTTT
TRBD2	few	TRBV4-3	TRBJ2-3	CASSPGGVWGGDTQYF	TGCGCCAGCAGCCCCGGGGGGGTTTGGGGTGGAGATACGCAGTATTTT
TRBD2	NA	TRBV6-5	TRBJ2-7	CASRGLTSGGYEQYF	TGTGCCAGCAGGGGTCTTACTAGCGGGGGCTACGAGCAGTACTTC
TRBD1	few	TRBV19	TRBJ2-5	CASSTGTGNRETQYF	TGTGCCAGTAGTACCGGGACAGGGAACAGGGAGACCCAGTACTTC
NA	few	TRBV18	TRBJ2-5	CASSPQESLLETQYF	TGTGCCAGCTCACCACAGGAATCACTGTTAGAGACCCAGTACTTC
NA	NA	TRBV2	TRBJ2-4	CASKDGGTKNIQYF	TGTGCCAGCAAAGATGGGGGGACAAAAAACATTCAGTACTTC
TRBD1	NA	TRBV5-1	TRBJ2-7	CASSLSGLGQGYTYEQYF	TGCGCCAGCAGCTTATCGGGGTTAGGACAGGGTTACACCTACGAGCAGTACTTC
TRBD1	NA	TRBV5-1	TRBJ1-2	CASSLDRGLSGGYTF	TGCGCCAGCAGCCTAGACAGGGGGCTATCCGGTGGCTACACCTTC
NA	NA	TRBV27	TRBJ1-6	CASSTGQGFNSPLHF	TGTGCCAGCAGTACGGGCCAGGGTTTTAATTCACCCCTCCACTTT
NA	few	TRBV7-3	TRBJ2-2	CASSLSNRNTGELFF	TGTGCCAGCAGCTTAAGTAATAGGAACACCGGGGAGCTGTTTTTT
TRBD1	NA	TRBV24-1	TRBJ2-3	CATSDPTGGTDTQYF	TGTGCCACCAGTGACCCGACAGGGGGCACAGATACGCAGTATTTT
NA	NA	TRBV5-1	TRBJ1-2	CASSSLGRNYGYTF	TGCGCCAGCAGCTCACTCGGACGGAACTATGGCTACACCTTC
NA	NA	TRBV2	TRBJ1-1	CASYRVGTEAFF	TGTGCCAGTTACAGGGTTGGCACTGAAGCTTTCTTT
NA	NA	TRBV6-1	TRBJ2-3	CASHRAGTDTQYF	TGTGCCAGCCACCGGGCAGGCACAGATACGCAGTATTTT
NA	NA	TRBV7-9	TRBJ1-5	CASSSASNQPQHF	TGTGCCAGCAGCTCGGCCTCTAATCAGCCCCAGCATTTT
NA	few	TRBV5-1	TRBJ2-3	CASSFMTEDTQYF	TGCGCCAGCAGCTTCATGACCGAGGATACGCAGTATTTT
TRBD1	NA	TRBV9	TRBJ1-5	CASSVGTGQNQPQHF	TGTGCCAGCAGCGTCGGGACAGGTCAAAATCAGCCCCAGCATTTT
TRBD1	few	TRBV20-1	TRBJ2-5	CSAIVQGRETQYF	TGCAGTGCGATTGTACAGGGGCGCGAGACCCAGTACTTC
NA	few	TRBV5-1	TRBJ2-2	CASRQDTGELFF	TGCGCCAGCCGTCAAGACACCGGGGAGCTGTTTTTT
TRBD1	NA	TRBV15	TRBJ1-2	CATSEGGQGNQGYTF	TGTGCCACCAGCGAGGGAGGACAGGGCAATCAAGGCTACACCTTC
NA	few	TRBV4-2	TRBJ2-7	CASSQVDLGYEQYF	TGTGCCAGCAGCCAAGTGGATCTTGGCTACGAGCAGTACTTC
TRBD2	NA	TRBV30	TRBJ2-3	CAWRYSGGYTDTQYF	TGTGCCTGGAGGTATTCGGGGGGATACACAGATACGCAGTATTTT
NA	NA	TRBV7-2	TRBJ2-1	CASTLGQRSSYNEQFF	TGTGCCAGCACCTTAGGGCAGCGGAGCTCCTACAATGAGCAGTTCTTC
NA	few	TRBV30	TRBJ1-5	CAWSDTGASQPQHF	TGTGCCTGGAGTGATACGGGGGCGAGTCAGCCCCAGCATTTT
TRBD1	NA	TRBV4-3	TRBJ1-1	CASSQPGTVNTEAFF	TGCGCCAGCAGCCAACCTGGGACAGTGAACACTGAAGCTTTCTTT
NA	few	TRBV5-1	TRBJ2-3	CASRLGSTDTQYF	TGCGCCAGCAGACTCGGGTCGACAGATACGCAGTATTTT
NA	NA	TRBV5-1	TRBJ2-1	CASSPLRDWLDNEQFF	TGCGCCAGCAGCCCCTTGAGGGATTGGTTGGACAATGAGCAGTTCTTC
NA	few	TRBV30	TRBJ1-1	CAWGRYTEAFF	TGTGCCTGGGGTAGATACACTGAAGCTTTCTTT
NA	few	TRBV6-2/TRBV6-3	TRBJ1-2	CASRRGRASGGYTF	TGTGCCAGCAGGAGAGGCAGGGCGTCGGGTGGCTACACCTTC
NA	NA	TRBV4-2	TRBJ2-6	CASSQDPAASGANVLTF	TGTGCCAGCAGCCAAGACCCCGCCGCCTCTGGGGCCAACGTCCTGACTTTC
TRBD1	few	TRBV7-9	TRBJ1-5	CASSPGTGGTSNQPQHF	TGTGCCAGCAGCCCCGGGACAGGGGGAACGAGCAATCAGCCCCAGCATTTT
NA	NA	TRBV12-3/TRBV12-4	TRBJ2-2	CATGTDMNTGELFF	TGTGCCACCGGTACTGACATGAACACCGGGGAGCTGTTTTTT
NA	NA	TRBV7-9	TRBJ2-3	CASSDYQTPDTQYF	TGTGCCAGCAGCGACTACCAGACTCCAGATACGCAGTATTTT
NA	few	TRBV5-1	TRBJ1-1	CASSLVAVRGQNTEAFF	TGCGCCAGCAGCTTGGTCGCAGTACGAGGACAGAACACTGAAGCTTTCTTT
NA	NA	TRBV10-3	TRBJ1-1	CAISELLGNTEAFF	TGTGCCATCAGTGAGTTGTTGGGGAACACTGAAGCTTTCTTT
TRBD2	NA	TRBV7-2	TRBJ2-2	CASSSGTGGPPGELFF	TGTGCCAGCAGCTCCGGTACGGGGGGTCCCCCCGGGGAGCTGTTTTTT
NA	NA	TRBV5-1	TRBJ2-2	CASSSNRYTGELFF	TGCGCCAGCAGCTCCAATCGGTACACCGGGGAGCTGTTTTTT
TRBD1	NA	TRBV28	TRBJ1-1	CASSYGTGGTLTEAFF	TGTGCCAGCAGTTACGGGACAGGGGGAACCCTCACTGAAGCTTTCTTT
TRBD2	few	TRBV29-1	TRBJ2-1	CSGTSGGAESYNEQFF	TGCAGCGGAACTAGCGGGGGGGCGGAATCGTACAATGAGCAGTTCTTC
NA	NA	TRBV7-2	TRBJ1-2	CASSLAEADYGYTF	TGTGCCAGCAGCTTAGCGGAGGCGGACTATGGCTACACCTTC
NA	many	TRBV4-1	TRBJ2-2	CASSQGTGSQVGWELFF	TGCGCCAGCAGCCAAGGAACAGGCAGTCAAGTTGGTTGGGAGCTGTTTTTT
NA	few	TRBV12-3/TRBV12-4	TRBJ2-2	CASSPGVGTGELFF	TGTGCCAGCAGTCCAGGAGTAGGCACCGGGGAGCTGTTTTTT
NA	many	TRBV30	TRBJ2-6	CAWSVGGANVLTF	TGTGCCTGGAGTGTAGGCGGGGCCAACGTCCTGACTTTC
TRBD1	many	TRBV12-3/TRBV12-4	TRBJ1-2	CASRDPRDSPNYGYTF	TGTGCCAGCAGAGACCCAAGGGACAGCCCTAACTATGGCTACACCTTC
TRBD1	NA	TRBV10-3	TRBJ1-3	CAISEWTGAGNTIYF	TGTGCCATCAGTGAGTGGACAGGGGCTGGAAACACCATATATTTT